This record covers a single T cell receptor beta chain. The antigen remains undetermined. MiXCR, run by TCRdb on the RT-PCR reads, gives a single entry per CDR3 protein. Here the sample spans 500,000 to 750,000 distinct CDR3 sequences, around 15% being singletons. The data belong to a study of response to subunit inactivated influenza vaccine. Study-level points and caveats: With each seasonal influenza vaccination, the authors suggested, few new T cells are recruited.

Germline CDR1 MNHEY, CDR2 SVGAGI. With 2 bases clipped from V and 2 bases from J, the junction kept 3 bases outside the gene matches. This CDR3 spans 14 amino acids. This specimen was PBMCs from blood, taken 11 to 12 days after vaccination. The chain employs TRBV6-5 and TRBJ2-7, with 7 positions matching TRBD2. This clonotype was sampled from a middle-aged man who received an inactivated influenza vaccine. CDR3 bases: TGTGCCAGCAGTTACACGGGAGGACCCTACGAGCAGTACTTC. Its protein is CASSYTGGPYEQYF.